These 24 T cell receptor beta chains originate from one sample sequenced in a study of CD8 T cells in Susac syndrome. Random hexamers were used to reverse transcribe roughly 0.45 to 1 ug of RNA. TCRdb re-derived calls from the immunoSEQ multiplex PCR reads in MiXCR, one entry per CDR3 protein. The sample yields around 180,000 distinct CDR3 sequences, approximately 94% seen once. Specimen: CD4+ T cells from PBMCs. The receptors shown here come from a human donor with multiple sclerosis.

The chain's CDR3 is CASRRRDRVDYGYTF. The CDR3 nucleotides read TGTGCCAGTAGGCGCCGGGACAGGGTGGACTATGGCTACACCTTC. V is TRBV19 and J is TRBJ1-2, with 9 bases lining up with TRBD1. The CDR3 loop spans 15 amino acids. CDR1 LNHDA and CDR2 SQIVND come from the germline V gene (reference sequence). The junction had 8 bases not matched to a gene; V was cut back by 6 bases and J by 3 bases.

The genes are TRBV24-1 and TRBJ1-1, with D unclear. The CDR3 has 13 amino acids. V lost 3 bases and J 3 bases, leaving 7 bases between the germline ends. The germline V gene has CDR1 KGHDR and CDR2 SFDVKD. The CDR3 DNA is TGTGCCACCAGTGATGGCAAGTACACTGAAGCTTTCTTT. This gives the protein CATSDGKYTEAFF.

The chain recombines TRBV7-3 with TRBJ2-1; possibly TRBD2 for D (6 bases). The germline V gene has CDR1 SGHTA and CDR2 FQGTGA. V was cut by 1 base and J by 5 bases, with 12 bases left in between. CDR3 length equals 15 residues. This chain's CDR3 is CASSLMGGGDNEQFF. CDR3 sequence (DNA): TGTGCCAGCAGCTTAATGGGCGGCGGGGACAATGAGCAGTTCTTC.

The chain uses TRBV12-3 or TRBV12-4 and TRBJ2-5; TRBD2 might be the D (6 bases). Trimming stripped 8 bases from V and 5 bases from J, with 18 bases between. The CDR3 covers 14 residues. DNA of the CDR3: TGTGCCAGCGCGGGGATCCCAACCTTGGAGACCCAGTACTTC. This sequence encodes CASAGIPTLETQYF.

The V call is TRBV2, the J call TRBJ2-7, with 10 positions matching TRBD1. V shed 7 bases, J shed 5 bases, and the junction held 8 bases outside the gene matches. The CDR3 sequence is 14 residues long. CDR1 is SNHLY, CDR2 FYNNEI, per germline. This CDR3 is CASIGTGEANEQYF. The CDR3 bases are TGTGCCAGCATTGGGACAGGGGAAGCTAACGAGCAGTACTTC.

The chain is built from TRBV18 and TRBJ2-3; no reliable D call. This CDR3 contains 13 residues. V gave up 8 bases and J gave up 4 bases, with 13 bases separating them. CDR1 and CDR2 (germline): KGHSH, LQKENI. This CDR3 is CASTAEPPDTQYF. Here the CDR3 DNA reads TGTGCCAGCACCGCGGAGCCACCAGATACGCAGTATTTT.

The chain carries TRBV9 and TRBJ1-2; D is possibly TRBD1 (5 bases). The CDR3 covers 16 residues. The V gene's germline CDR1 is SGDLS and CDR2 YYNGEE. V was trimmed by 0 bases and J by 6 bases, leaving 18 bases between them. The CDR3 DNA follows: TGTGCCAGCAGCGTAGCTGTTCAGGGAACGGGTGATGGCTACACCTTC. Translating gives CASSVAVQGTGDGYTF.

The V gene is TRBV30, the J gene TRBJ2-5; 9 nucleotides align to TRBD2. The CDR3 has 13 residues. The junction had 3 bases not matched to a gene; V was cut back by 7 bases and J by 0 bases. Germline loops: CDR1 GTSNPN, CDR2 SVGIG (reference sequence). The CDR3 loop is CALAGEDQETQYF. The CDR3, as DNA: TGTGCCTTAGCGGGGGAGGACCAAGAGACCCAGTACTTC. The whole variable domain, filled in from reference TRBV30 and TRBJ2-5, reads SQTIHQWPATLVQPVGSPLSLECTVEGTSNPNLYWYRQAAGRGLQLLFYSVGIGQISSEVPQNLSASRPQDRQFILSSKKLLLSDSGFYLCALAGEDQETQYFGPGTRLLVL.

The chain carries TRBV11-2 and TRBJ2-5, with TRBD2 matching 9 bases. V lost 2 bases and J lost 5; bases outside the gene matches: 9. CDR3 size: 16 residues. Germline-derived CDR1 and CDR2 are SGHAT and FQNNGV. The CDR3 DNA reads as TGTGCCAGCAGCTTATACCGCGGGGGGGCCGGGGAGACCCAGTACTTC. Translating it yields CASSLYRGGAGETQYF. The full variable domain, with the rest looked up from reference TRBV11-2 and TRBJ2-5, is EAGVAQSPRYKIIEKRQSVAFWCNPISGHATLYWYQQILGQGPKLLIQFQNNGVVDDSQLPKDRFSAERLKGVDSTLKIQPAKLEDSAVYLCASSLYRGGAGETQYFGPGTRLLVL.

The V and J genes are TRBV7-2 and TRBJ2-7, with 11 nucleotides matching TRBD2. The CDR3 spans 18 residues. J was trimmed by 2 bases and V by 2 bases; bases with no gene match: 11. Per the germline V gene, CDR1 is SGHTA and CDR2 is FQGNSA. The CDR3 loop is CASSLPLAGGWPTYEQYF. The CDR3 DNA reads TGTGCCAGCAGCTTACCCCTAGCGGGAGGTTGGCCCACCTACGAGCAGTACTTC. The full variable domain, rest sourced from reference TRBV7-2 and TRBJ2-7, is GAGVSQSPSNKVTEKGKDVELRCDPISGHTALYWYRQSLGQGLEFLIYFQGNSAPDKSGLPSDRFSAERTGGSVSTLTIQRTQQEDSAVYLCASSLPLAGGWPTYEQYFGPGTRLTVT.

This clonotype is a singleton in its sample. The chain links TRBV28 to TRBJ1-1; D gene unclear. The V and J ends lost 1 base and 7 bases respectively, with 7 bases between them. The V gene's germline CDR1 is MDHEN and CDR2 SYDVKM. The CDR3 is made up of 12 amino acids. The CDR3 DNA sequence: TGTGCCAGCAGTTTATCTCCGGTTGAAGCTTTCTTT. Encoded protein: CASSLSPVEAFF.

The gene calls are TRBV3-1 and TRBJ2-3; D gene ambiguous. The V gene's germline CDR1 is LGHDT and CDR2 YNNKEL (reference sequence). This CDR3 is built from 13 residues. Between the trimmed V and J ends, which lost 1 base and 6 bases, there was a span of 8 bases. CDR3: CASSQGHRDTQYF. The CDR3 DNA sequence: TGTGCCAGCAGCCAAGGACACCGCGATACGCAGTATTTT.

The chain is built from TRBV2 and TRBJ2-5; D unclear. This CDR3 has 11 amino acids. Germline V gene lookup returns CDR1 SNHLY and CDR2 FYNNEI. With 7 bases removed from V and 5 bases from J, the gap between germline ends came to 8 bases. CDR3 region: CASKEEETQYF. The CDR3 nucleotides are TGTGCCAGCAAAGAGGAGGAGACCCAGTACTTC.

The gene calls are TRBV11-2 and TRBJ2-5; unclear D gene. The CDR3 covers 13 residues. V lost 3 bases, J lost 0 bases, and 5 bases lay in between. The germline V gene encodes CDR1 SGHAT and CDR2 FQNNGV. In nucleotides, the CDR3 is TGTGCCAGCAGCTTCTCTAACCAAGAGACCCAGTACTTC. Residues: CASSFSNQETQYF.

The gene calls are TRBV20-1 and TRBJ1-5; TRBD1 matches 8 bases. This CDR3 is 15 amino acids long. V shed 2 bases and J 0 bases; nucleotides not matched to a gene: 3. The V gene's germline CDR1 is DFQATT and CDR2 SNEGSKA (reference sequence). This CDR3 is CSARQGAGSNQPQHF. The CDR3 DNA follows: TGCAGTGCTAGACAGGGGGCGGGTAGCAATCAGCCCCAGCATTTT.

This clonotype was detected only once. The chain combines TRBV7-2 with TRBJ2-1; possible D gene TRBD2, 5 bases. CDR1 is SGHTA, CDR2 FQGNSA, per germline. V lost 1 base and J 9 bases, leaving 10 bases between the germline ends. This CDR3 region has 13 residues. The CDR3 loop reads CASSLVFRGEQFF. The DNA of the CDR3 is TGTGCCAGCAGCTTAGTATTTCGGGGTGAGCAGTTCTTC.

The CDR3 DNA follows: TGTGCCAGCAGGATGTTAACAGGGCAGCCCCAGCATTTT. It specifies CASRMLTGQPQHF. V gene TRBV27 combines with J gene TRBJ1-5; maybe TRBD1 (6 bases). Germline assignment: CDR1 MNHEY and CDR2 SMNVEV (reference sequence). V lost 6 bases to trimming and J lost 7 bases, with 13 bases between them. This CDR3 spans 13 amino acids.

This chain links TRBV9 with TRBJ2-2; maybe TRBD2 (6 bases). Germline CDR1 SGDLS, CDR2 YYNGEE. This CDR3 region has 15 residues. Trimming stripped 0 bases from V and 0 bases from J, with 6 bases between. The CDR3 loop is CASSVGGANTGELFF. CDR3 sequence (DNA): TGTGCCAGCAGCGTAGGGGGGGCGAACACCGGGGAGCTGTTTTTT.

DNA of the CDR3: TGTGCCAGCGTTTTAATCGGAGCGGGAGGTAAAGCGACCCAGTACTTC. Its translation: CASVLIGAGGKATQYF. The chain links TRBV27 to TRBJ2-5; TRBD2 matches at 9 bases. The CDR3 runs 16 residues. Trimming removed 8 bases from V and 7 bases from J; junction bases left unmatched: 17. CDR1 and CDR2 from the germline V gene are MNHEY and SMNVEV (reference sequence).

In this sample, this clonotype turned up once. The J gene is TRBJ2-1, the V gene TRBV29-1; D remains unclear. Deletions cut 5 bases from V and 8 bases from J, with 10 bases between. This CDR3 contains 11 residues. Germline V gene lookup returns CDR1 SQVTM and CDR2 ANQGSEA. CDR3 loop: CSVLGWDEQFF. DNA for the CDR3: TGCAGCGTTTTAGGGTGGGATGAGCAGTTCTTC.

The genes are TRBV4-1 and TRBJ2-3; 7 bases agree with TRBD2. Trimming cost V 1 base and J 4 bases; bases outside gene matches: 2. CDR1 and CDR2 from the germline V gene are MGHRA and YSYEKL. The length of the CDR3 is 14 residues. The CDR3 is CASSQGTSSDTQYF. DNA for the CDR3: TGCGCCAGCAGCCAAGGGACTAGTTCAGATACGCAGTATTTT.

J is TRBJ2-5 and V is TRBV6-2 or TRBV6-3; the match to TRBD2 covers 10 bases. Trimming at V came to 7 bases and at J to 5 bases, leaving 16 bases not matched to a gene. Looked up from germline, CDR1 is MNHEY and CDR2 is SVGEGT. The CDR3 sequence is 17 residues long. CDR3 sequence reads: CASTIRLTSGVQETQYF. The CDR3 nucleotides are TGTGCCAGCACCATAAGACTTACTAGCGGGGTACAGGAGACCCAGTACTTC.

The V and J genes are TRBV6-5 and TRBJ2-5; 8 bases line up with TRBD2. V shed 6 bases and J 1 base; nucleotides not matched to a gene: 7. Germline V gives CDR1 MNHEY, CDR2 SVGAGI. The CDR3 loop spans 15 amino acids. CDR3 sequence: CASRDGGLGQETQYF. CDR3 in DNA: TGTGCCAGCAGGGACGGGGGACTAGGCCAAGAGACCCAGTACTTC.

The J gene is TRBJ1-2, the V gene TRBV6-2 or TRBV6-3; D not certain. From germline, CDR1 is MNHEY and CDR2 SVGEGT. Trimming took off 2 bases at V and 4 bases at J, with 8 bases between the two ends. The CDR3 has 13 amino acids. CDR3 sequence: CASSYTATYGYTF. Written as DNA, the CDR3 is TGTGCCAGCAGTTACACAGCAACCTATGGCTACACCTTC.